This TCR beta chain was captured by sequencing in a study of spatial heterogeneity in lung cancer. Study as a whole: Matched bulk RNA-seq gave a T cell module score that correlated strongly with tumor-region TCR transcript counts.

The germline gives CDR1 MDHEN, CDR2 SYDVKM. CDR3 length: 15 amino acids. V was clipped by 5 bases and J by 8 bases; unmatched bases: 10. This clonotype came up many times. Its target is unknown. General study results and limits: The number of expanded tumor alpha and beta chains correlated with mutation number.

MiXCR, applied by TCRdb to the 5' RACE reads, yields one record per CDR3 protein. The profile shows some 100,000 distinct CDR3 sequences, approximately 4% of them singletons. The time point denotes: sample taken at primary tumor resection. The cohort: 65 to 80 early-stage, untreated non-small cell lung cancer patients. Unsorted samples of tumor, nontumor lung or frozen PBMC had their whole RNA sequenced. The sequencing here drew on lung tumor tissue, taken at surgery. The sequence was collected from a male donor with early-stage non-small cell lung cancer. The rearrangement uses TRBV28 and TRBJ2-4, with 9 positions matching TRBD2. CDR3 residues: CASSAFSGREDIQYF. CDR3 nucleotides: TGTGCCAGCAGTGCGTTTAGCGGGAGAGAGGACATTCAGTACTTC.